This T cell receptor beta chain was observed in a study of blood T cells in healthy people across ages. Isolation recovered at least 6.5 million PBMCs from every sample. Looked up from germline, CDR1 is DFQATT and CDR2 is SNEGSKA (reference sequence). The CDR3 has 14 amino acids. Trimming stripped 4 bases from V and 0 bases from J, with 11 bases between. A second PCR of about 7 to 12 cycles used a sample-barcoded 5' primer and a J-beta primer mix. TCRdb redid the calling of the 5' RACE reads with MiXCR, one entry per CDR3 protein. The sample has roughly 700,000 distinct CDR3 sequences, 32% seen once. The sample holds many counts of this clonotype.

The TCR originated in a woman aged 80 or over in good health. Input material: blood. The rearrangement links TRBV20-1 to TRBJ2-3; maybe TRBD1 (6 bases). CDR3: CSATGHHSTDTQYF. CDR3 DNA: TGCAGTGCTACGGGACACCATAGCACAGATACGCAGTATTTT.